This entry is about one T cell receptor (beta chain). Its antigen is currently not known. No base quality information exists; no much larger clone differs at one position. The sample originates from a study of control samples from healthy donors and cancer patients (dated by TCRdb to 2019 to 2021). CDR1 and CDR2 were assigned from the germline V gene as ENHRY and SYGVKD. Trimming removed 4 bases from V and 1 base from J, leaving 13 bases between the germline ends. The CDR3, cysteine through phenylalanine, is 16 amino acids long. Just the 48-base CDR3 DNA is kept, in frame starting at base 1. Receptors were amplified or captured by the immunoSEQ multiplex PCR assay. Held by TCRdb, this immuneACCESS table contains in-frame sequences only and omits some clones. Under half of the omission traces to an unresolved V gene where checked; the cause of the rest is unknown. The sample includes 95,000 to 100,000 clones, with 82% observed a single time. The ten largest clones capture about 2% of the sample.

The sequence is built from TRBV10-3 and TRBJ2-2; the D gene cannot be resolved reliably. Sequencing used blood. The source of this sequence is a man in his 60s in good health. The CDR3 reads as follows: CAISASPPKNTGELFF. The nucleotide sequence is TGTGCCATCAGTGCAAGCCCACCTAAGAACACCGGGGAGCTGTTTTTT.